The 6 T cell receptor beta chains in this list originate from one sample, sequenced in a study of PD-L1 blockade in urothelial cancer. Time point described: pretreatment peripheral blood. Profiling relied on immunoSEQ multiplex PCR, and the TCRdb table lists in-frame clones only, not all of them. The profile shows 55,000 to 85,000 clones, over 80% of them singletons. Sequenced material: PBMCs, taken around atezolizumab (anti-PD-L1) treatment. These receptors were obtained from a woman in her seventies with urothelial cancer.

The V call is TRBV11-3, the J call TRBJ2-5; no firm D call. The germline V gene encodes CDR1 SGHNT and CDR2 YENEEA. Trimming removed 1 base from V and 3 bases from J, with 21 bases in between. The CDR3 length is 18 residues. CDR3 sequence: CASSLVARTHCTKETQYF. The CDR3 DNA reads TGTGCCAGCAGCTTAGTCGCTAGAACCCACTGTACCAAAGAGACCCAGTACTTC.

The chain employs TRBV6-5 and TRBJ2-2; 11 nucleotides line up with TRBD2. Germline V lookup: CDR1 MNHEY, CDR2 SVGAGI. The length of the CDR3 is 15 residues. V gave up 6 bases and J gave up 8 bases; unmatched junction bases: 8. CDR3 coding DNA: TGTGCCAGCAGCGAGCTAGCGGGGGGCCCTGGGGAGCTGTTTTTT. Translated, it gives CASSELAGGPGELFF.

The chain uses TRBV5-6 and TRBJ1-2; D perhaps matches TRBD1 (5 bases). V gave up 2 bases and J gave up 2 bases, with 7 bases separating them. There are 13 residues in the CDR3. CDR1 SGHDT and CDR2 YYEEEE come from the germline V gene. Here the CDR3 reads CASSLGVNYGYTF. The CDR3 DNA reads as TGTGCCAGCAGCTTAGGGGTAAACTATGGCTACACCTTC.

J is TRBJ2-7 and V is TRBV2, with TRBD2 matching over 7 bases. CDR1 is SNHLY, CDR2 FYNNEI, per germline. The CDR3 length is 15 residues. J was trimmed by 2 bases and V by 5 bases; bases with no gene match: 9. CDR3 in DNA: TGTGCCAGCAGTAAGTCTAGCGGAACCCCCTACGAGCAGTACTTC. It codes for CASSKSSGTPYEQYF.

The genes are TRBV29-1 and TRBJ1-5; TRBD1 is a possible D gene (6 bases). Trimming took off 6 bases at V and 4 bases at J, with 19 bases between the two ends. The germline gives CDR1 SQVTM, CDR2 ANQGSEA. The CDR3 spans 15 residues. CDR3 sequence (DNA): TGCAGCGTCCAGTTACACGGGACACAAAATCAGCCCCAGCATTTT. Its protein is CSVQLHGTQNQPQHF. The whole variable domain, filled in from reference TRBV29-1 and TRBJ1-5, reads SAVISQKPSRDICQRGTSLTIQCQVDSQVTMMFWYRQQPGQSLTLIATANQGSEATYESGFVIDKFPISRPNLTFSTLTVSNMSPEDSSIYLCSVQLHGTQNQPQHFGDGTRLSIL.

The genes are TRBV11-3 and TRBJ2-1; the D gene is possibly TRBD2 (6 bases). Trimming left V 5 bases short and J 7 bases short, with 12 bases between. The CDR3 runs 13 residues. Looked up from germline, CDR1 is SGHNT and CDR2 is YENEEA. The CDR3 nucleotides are TGTGCCAGCAGCCCCCTTCGGGGGAATGAGCAGTTCTTC. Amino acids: CASSPLRGNEQFF.